This T cell receptor beta chain appears in the sequencing data of a study of Ad26.COV2.S vaccination and SARS-CoV-2 variants. As for the study in general: The Ad26.COV2.S arm of the COV1001 trial was where the donor was placed. Overall study results and limits: Analyses of TCR breadth and depth may have underestimated total T cell responses.

Turning to this clone: Its matching antigen is unknown.

Here immunoSEQ multiplex PCR was the method, and the copy in TCRdb shows in-frame clones only, minus some. The sample has about 400,000 clones, 83% seen once. Germline assignment: CDR1 SNHLY and CDR2 FYNNEI. This CDR3 is built from 16 residues. V was pared by 11 bases and J by 0 bases, with 21 bases between. Treatment meaning: 15 to 20 received Ad26.COV2.S at low or high dose, single or two shots; about 5 received placebo; per-sample allocation not given. The study sampled participants on day 63 after the first vaccine or placebo injection. The sequence derives from a person between 18 and 65 years old who received the Ad26.COV2.S COVID-19 vaccine or a placebo. Sample: peripheral blood, taken in a trial of Ad26.COV2.S vaccine versus placebo. This chain links TRBV2 with TRBJ2-3, with D maybe TRBD2 (5 bases). This CDR3 is CADGPYGDASTDTQYF. DNA for the CDR3: TGTGCCGACGGACCCTACGGGGATGCTAGCACAGATACGCAGTATTTT.